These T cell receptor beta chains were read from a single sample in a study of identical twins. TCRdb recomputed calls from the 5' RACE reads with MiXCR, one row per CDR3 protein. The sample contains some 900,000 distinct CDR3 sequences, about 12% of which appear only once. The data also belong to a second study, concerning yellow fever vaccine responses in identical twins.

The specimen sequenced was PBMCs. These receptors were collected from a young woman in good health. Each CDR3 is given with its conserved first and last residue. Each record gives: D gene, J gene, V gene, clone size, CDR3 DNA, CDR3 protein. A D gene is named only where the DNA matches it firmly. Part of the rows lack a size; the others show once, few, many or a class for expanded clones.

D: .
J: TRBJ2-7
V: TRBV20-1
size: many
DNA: TGCAGTGCATCGAAGGGCCTCTACGAGCAGTACTTC
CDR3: CSASKGLYEQYF

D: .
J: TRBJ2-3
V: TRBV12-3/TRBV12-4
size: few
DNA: TGTGCCAGCAGCTCCAGAGCAAGTGGGACAGATACGCAGTATTTT
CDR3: CASSSRASGTDTQYF

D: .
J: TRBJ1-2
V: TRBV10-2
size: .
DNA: TGCGCCAGCAGTGAGTCTCCCGGATCCCTCTATGGCTACACCTTC
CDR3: CASSESPGSLYGYTF

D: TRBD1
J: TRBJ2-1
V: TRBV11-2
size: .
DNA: TGTGCCAGCAGCTTAGGAGAGGGGGCCCCCTACAATGAGCAGTTCTTC
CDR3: CASSLGEGAPYNEQFF

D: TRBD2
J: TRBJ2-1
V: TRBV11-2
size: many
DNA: TGTGCCAGCAGCTTAGGGACTAGCGCGCCCAATGAGCAGTTCTTC
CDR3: CASSLGTSAPNEQFF

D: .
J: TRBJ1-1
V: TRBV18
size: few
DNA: TGTGCCAGCTCCCCAGTTGAACGGACTGAAGCTTTCTTT
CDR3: CASSPVERTEAFF

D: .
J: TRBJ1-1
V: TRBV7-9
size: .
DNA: TGTGCCAGCAGCTTGGGGGGCCGTAGCACTGAAGCTTTCTTT
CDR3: CASSLGGRSTEAFF

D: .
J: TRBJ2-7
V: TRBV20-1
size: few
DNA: TGCAGTGCTAAACCGACCGTCGAATTCTACGAGCAGTACTTC
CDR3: CSAKPTVEFYEQYF

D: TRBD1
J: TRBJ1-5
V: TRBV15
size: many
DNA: TGTGCCACCAGCAGAGACGGACAGGGGACCCATCAGCCCCAGCATTTT
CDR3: CATSRDGQGTHQPQHF

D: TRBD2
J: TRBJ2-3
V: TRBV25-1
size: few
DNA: TGTGCCAGCAGCCCAGGGCTAGCGGGAGGGTTAGATACGCAGTATTTT
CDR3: CASSPGLAGGLDTQYF

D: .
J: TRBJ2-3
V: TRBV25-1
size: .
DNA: TGTGCCAGCAGTGAAGTTGGGCAGGGGCCCACAGATACGCAGTATTTT
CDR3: CASSEVGQGPTDTQYF

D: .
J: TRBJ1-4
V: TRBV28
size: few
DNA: TGTGCCAGCAGTTGGAGGGGTATTAATGAAAAACTGTTTTTT
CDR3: CASSWRGINEKLFF

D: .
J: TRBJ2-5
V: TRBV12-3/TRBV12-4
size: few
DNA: TGTGCCAGCAGCCCGGGCAATACCCCCCGGGAGACCCAGTACTTC
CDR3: CASSPGNTPRETQYF

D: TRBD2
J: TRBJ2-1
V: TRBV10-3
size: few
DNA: TGTGCCATCAGTCCCCAGGGGGGACTAGCGGGGGGGAGCTCCTACAATGAGCAGTTCTTC
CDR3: CAISPQGGLAGGSSYNEQFF

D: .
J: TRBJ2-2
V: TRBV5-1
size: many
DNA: TGTGCCAGCAGCTTAGGGGCCGGGGAGCTGTTTTTT
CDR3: CASSLGAGELFF

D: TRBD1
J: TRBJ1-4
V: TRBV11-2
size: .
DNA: TGTGCCAGCAGCTTAACCGGGACAGGCTTATTTGAAAAACTGTTTTTT
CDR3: CASSLTGTGLFEKLFF

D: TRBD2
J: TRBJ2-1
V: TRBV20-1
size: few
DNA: TGCAGTGCTAGAGATGTAGCGGGGGGGCTGTTCTTC
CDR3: CSARDVAGGLFF

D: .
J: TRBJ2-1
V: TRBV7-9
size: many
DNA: TGTGCCAGCAGTTTACTACTGAATGAGCAGTTCTTC
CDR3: CASSLLLNEQFF